This T cell receptor beta chain originates from a study of T cells after yellow fever vaccination. Study at large: SMART-Seq v4 Ultra Low Input prepared libraries from low-cell fractions. Points from the study as a whole: Clones that expanded after primary vaccination mostly reappeared after the booster (96% CD4, 70% to 90% CD8).

Points on this clonotype: What it binds is not known.

The CDR3 is made up of 15 amino acids. Losses at the gene ends were 5 bases for V and 5 bases for J; bases not matched to a gene: 9. It was through 5'RACE template switching that TCR cDNA was made, with a universal primer site and UMIs added. MiXCR was run by TCRdb on the 5' RACE reads, yielding one entry per CDR3 protein. Found here are approximately 550,000 distinct CDR3 sequences, approximately 21% of them singletons; the top ten hold 13% to 15%. This clonotype originated in a man younger than 45 who received the YFV17D yellow fever vaccine. V and J are TRBV12-3 or TRBV12-4 and TRBJ2-5; TRBD2 matches 9 bases. The specimen comprised PBMCs, sampled 15 days after the yellow fever booster vaccination. The CDR3 loop reads CASSPRASGTETQYF. The CDR3, as DNA: TGTGCCAGCAGTCCCAGGGCTAGCGGGACGGAGACCCAGTACTTC.